This TCR beta chain was recorded in a study of monozygotic twins with cystic fibrosis (dated by TCRdb to the early 2020s). Study-level background: Barcoded libraries were prepared from roughly 3 micrograms of fragmented DNA with roughly 14 PCR cycles. The study compared TCR beta repertoires within and between 16 monozygotic twin pairs with cystic fibrosis to assess genetic influence on V and J gene usage. The cohort comprised ten female and six male twin pairs aged about 2.0 to 36.4 years, median around 9 years, mostly children and adolescents. Twins were ranked among 1,060 cohort participants for weight-for-height and FEVPerc (FEV1 disease centile) on the day of blood sampling. Data for three of the twin pairs had been reported previously in another context.

About this clone: Its binding antigen is unknown. Per-nucleotide qualities are absent, and no much larger clonotype sits a single base away.

Study-wide findings and limitations: Simpson clonality was generally low (median approximately 0.009), which suggests a naive-dominated repertoire, and clonality was higher in the most severely affected patients. Nucleotide-identical clonotype sharing was significantly higher within monozygotic CF twin pairs than between unrelated CF individuals (P = 0.000026, Mann-Whitney). In 13 of 16 pairs, V gene usage most closely resembled the co-twin's, and the same held for J usage in 8 of 16 pairs, a pattern suggesting genetic constraints. Only a small cohort was studied, and no association of shared CDR3 numbers with age, concordance or disease severity was found.

TCR beta CDR3 regions were amplified by multiplex PCR using the immunoSEQ immune profiling system, following the manufacturer's instructions. An Illumina NextSeq system was used to carry out the sequencing. The original pipeline was this. Sequence data were processed on the immunoSEQ Analyzer platform, and clonality was calculated as the square root of Simpson's index of productive rearrangements. Similarity in V and J usage was measured by Jensen-Shannon distance, and OLGA was used to compute CDR3 generation probabilities. Shared CDR3 sequences were searched in the immuneACCESS database (August 2020) and in VDJdb (December 2020). Drawn from immuneACCESS, this table holds only the in-frame rearrangements with V and J called that TCRdb kept. Clones are partly lost; checked studies trace under half to an unresolved V gene and leave the rest unexplained. Clonal size and the V and J genes are those of that table, whereas D and trimming came from the DNA. This sample gives about 14,000 clones in total; over 85% of them show up just once. The ten largest account for about 9% of the sample.

The twin pairs came from the European Cystic Fibrosis Twin and Sibling Study Cohort, a cohort that recruited patients from about 160 CF clinics across 14 European countries. Both zygosity and CFTR genotype were checked in-house, and zygosity was tested with multiplex PCR across nine short tandem repeat loci. Peripheral blood was sampled from each twin, and clinical parameters were recorded on the day of blood sampling. Phenol/chloroform extraction was used to isolate genomic DNA from peripheral blood cells, and the DNA was then kept in TE buffer at 4 degrees C. The sequenced sample was blood. This receptor was obtained from a girl aged 2 to 10 with cystic fibrosis.

This receptor has the CDR3 CSVWGLAGTADTQYF. The sequence in DNA is TGCAGCGTTTGGGGACTAGCGGGGACTGCAGATACGCAGTATTTT. The chain links TRBV29-1 with TRBJ2-3; 13 middle bases align to TRBD2. From the germline V gene, CDR1 is SQVTM and CDR2 is ANQGSEA. The CDR3 has 15 amino acids, counting the end cysteine and phenylalanine. Just CDR3 DNA is preserved here, 45 bases in frame from base 1. V ends up 5 bases short and J 4 bases short, with an unmatched junction base count of 6.